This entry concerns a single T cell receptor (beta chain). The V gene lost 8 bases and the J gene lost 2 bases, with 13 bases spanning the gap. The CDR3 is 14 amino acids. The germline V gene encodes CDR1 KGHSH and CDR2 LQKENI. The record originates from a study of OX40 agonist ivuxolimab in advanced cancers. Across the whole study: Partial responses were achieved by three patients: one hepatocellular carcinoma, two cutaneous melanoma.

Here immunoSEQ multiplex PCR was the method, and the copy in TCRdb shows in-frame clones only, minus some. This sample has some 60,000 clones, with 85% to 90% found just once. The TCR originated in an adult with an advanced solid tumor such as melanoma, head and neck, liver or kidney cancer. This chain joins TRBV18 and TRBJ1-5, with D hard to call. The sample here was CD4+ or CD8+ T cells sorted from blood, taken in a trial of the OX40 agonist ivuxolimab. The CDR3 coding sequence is TGTGCCAGCCAGGACCCAGATGGCAATCAGCCCCAGCATTTT. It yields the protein CASQDPDGNQPQHF.